This TCR beta chain was documented in a study of T cells in narcolepsy. Study findings and constraints: Autoreactive HCRT-specific and TRIB2-specific clonotypes were marked in same-patient CSF-versus-blood CD4+ comparisons. In some patient and control memory CD4+ samples, autoreactive clones were absent.

Worth noting for this clone: Its specificity is not known.

The CDR3 extends over 16 amino acids. Germline V gene data show CDR1 as SNHLY and CDR2 as FYNNEI. The V and J ends lost 5 bases and 0 bases respectively, with 13 bases between them. Sequenced by immunoSEQ multiplex PCR; TCRdb stores in-frame clones only, minus some. This repertoire shows approximately 32,000 clones, roughly 87% found once; its top ten account for around 0.86%. The specimen was CD45RA- memory CD4+ T cells from PBMCs. The chain is built from TRBV2 and TRBJ1-4; D is ambiguous. The TCR was taken from a human donor with narcolepsy. The CDR3 coding sequence is TGTGCCAGCAGTCAGGACCGGCCCGCAACTAATGAAAAACTGTTTTTT. Its protein product is CASSQDRPATNEKLFF.